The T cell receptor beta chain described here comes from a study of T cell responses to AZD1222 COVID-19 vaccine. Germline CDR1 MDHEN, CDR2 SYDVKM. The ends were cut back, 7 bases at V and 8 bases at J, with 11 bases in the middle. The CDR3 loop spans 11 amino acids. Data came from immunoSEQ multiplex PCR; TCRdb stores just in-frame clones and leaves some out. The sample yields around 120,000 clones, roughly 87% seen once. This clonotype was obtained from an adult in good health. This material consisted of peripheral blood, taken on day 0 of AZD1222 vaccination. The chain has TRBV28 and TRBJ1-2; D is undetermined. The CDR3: CASTFREGYTF. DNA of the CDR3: TGTGCCAGCACGTTTAGGGAAGGCTACACCTTC.